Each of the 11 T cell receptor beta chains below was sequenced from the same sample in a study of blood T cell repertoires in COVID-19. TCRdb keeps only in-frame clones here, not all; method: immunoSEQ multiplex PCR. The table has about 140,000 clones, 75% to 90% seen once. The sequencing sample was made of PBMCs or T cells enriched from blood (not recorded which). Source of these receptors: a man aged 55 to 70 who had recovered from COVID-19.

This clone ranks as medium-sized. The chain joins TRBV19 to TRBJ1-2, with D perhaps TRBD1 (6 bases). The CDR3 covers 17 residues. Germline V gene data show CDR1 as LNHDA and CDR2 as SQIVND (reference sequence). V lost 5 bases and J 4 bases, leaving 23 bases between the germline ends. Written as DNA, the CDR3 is TGTGCCAGTAGTCCAGCGGCCCAACAGGGTTTAGGCTATGGCTACACCTTC. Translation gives CASSPAAQQGLGYGYTF.

In DNA form, the CDR3 reads TGTGCCAGCAGCTTAGAGTCAGGTGGATCCTACGAGCAGTACTTC. Translation: CASSLESGGSYEQYF. The chain is built from TRBV7-6 and TRBJ2-7; D call uncertain. The V and J ends lost 1 base and 1 base respectively, with 11 bases between them. The CDR3 is 15 residues long. Germline V gives CDR1 SGHVS, CDR2 FNYEAQ.

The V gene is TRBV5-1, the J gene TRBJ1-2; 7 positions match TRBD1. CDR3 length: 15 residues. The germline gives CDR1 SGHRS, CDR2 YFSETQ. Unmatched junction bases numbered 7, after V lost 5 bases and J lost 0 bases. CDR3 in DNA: TGCGCCAGCAGTTCGGGACAGACGTCTAACTATGGCTACACCTTC. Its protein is CASSSGQTSNYGYTF.

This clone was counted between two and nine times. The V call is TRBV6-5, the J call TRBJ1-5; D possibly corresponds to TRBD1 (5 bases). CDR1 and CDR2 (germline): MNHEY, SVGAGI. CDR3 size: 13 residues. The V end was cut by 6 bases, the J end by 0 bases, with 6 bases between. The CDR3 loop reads CASRQVSNQPQHF. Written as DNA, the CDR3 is TGTGCCAGCAGACAGGTTAGCAATCAGCCCCAGCATTTT.

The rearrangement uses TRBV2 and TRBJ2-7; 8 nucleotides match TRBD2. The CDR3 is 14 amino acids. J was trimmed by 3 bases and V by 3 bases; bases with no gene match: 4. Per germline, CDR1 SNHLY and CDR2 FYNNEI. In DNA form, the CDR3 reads TGTGCCAGCAGTGAGGGACGGGAGGGCTACGAGCAGTACTTC. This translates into CASSEGREGYEQYF. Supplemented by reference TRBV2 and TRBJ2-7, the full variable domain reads EPEVTQTPSHQVTQMGQEVILRCVPISNHLYFYWYRQILGQKVEFLVSFYNNEISEKSEIFDDQFSVERPDGSNFTLKIRSTKLEDSAMYFCASSEGREGYEQYFGPGTRLTVT.

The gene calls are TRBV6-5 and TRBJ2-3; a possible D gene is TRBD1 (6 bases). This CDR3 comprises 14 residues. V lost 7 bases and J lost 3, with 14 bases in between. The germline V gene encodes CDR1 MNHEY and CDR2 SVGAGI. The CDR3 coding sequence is TGTGCCAGCACAACAGGGTGGGGGACAGATACGCAGTATTTT. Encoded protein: CASTTGWGTDTQYF.

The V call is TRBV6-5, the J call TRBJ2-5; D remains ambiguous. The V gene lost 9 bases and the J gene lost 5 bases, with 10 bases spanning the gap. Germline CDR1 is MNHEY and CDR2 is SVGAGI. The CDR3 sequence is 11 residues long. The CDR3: CASELPETQYF. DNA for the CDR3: TGTGCCAGTGAACTCCCTGAGACCCAGTACTTC.

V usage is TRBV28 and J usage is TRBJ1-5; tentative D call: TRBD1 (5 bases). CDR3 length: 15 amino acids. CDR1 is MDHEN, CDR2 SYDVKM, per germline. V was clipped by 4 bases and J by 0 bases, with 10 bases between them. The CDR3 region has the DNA TGTGCCAGCAGTTCCCAGGGCTATAGCAATCAGCCCCAGCATTTT. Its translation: CASSSQGYSNQPQHF.

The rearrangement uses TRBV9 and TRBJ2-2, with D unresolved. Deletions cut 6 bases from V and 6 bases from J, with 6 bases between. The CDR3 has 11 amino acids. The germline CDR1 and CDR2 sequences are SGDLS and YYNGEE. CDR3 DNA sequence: TGTGCCAGCACGCGCTCCGGGGAGCTGTTTTTT. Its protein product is CASTRSGELFF. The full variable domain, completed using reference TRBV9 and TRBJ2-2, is DSGVTQTPKHLITATGQRVTLRCSPRSGDLSVYWYQQSLDQGLQFLIQYYNGEERAKGNILERFSAQQFPDLHSELNLSSLELGDSALYFCASTRSGELFFGEGSRLTVL.

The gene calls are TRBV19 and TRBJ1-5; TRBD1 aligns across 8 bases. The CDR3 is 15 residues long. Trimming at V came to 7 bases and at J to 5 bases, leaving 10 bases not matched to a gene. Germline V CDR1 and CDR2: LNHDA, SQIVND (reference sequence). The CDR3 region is CASNPDRGSDQPQHF. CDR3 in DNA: TGTGCCAGTAACCCTGACAGGGGAAGTGATCAGCCCCAGCATTTT.

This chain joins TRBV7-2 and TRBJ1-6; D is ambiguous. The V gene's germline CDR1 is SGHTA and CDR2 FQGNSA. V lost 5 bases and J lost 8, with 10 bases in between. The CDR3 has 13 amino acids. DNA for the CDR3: TGTGCCAGCAGCCCAACGCGAGATTCACCCCTCCACTTT. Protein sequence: CASSPTRDSPLHF.